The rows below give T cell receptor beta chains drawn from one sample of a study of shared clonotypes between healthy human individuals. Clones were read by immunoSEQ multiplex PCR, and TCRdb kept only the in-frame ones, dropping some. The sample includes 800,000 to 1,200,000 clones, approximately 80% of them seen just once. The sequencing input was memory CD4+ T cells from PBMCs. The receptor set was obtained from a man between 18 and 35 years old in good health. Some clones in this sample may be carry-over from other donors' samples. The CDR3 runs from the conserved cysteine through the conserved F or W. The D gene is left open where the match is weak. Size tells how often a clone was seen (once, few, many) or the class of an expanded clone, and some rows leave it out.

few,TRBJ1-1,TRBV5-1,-,CASSSMGGVGTEAFF,TGCGCCAGCAGCTCCATGGGGGGGGTTGGGACTGAAGCTTTCTTT
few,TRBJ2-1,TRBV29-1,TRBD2,CSVAKTSGSANEQFF,TGCAGCGTTGCCAAGACTAGCGGGAGTGCGAATGAGCAGTTCTTC
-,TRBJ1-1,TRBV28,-,CATRDPVDTEAFF,TGTGCCACACGGGACCCGGTGGACACTGAAGCTTTCTTT
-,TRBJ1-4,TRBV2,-,CASSEAQGSNEKLFF,TGTGCCAGCAGTGAAGCTCAGGGGTCAAATGAAAAACTGTTTTTT
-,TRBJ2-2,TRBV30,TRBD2,CAWRYAGANTGELFF,TGTGCCTGGAGGTATGCGGGAGCTAACACCGGGGAGCTGTTTTTT
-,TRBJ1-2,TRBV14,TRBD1,CASSRGQGGYYGYTF,TGTGCCAGCAGCCGAGGACAGGGGGGATACTATGGCTACACCTTC
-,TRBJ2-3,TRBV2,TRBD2,CASSEGTSGTDTQYF,TGTGCCAGCAGTGAGGGAACTAGCGGCACAGATACGCAGTATTTT
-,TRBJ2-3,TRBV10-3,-,CAITETSTDTQYF,TGTGCCATCACTGAGACTAGCACAGATACGCAGTATTTT
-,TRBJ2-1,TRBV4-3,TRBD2,CASSQQGSGSGYNEQFF,TGCGCCAGCAGCCAACAAGGTAGCGGGAGCGGGTACAATGAGCAGTTCTTC
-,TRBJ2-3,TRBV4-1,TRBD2,CASSRSGREADTQYF,TGCGCCAGCAGCCGTAGCGGGAGGGAGGCAGATACGCAGTATTTT
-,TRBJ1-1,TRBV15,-,CATSRAEGTEAFF,TGTGCCACCAGCAGAGCAGAAGGCACTGAAGCTTTCTTT
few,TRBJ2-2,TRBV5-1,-,CASSLGRGGELFF,TGCGCCAGCAGCTTGGGAAGAGGCGGGGAGCTGTTTTTT
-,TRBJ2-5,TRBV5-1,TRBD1,CASSLSIQGPAETQYF,TGCGCCAGCAGCTTGTCAATACAGGGGCCCGCGGAGACCCAGTACTTC
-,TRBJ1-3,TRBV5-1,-,CASSLQGWDTIYF,TGCGCCAGCAGCTTGCAAGGGTGGGACACCATATATTTT
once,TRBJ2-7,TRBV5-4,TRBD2,CASSPTGGSYEQYF,TGTGCCAGCAGCCCGACGGGGGGCTCCTACGAGCAGTACTTC
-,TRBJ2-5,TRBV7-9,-,CASSIGVDTETQYF,TGTGCCAGCAGCATCGGCGTTGACACCGAGACCCAGTACTTC
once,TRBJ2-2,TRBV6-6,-,CASSSRVQGGTGELFF,TGTGCCAGCAGCTCCCGCGTTCAGGGGGGGACCGGGGAGCTGTTTTTT
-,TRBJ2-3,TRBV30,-,CAWSVRGTDTQYF,TGTGCCTGGAGTGTACGGGGAACAGATACGCAGTATTTT
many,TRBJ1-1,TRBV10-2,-,CASSLIFRDGLSTEAFF,TGCGCCAGCAGCCTAATCTTTCGAGACGGGCTCAGCACTGAAGCTTTCTTT
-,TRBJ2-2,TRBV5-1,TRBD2,CASSDSGSETGELFF,TGCGCCAGCAGCGATAGCGGGAGTGAAACCGGGGAGCTGTTTTTT
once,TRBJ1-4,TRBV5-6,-,CASSLTWGGDEKLFF,TGTGCCAGCAGCTTGACTTGGGGAGGGGATGAAAAACTGTTTTTT
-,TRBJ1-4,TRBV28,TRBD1,CASTPSQGGREKLFF,TGTGCCAGCACCCCCTCACAGGGGGGTAGAGAAAAACTGTTTTTT
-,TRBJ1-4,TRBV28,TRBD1,CASSLPDRGLFF,TGTGCCAGCAGTCTCCCCGACAGGGGGCTGTTTTTT
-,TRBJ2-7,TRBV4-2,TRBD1,CASSPYSQGGLYEQYF,TGTGCCAGCAGCCCTTATTCACAGGGGGGTCTTTACGAGCAGTACTTC
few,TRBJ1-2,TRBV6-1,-,CASFPGLEGYTF,TGTGCCAGCTTCCCCGGCCTGGAAGGCTACACCTTC
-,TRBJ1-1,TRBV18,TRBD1,CASSPDRGMNTEAFF,TGTGCCAGCTCGCCCGACAGGGGAATGAACACTGAAGCTTTCTTT
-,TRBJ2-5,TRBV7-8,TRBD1,CASKPGGQETQYF,TGTGCCAGTAAACCAGGGGGACAAGAGACCCAGTACTTC
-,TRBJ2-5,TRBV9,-,CASSRQGSVQETQYF,TGTGCCAGCAGCCGACAAGGAAGCGTACAAGAGACCCAGTACTTC
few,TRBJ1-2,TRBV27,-,CASIPSAGNRGYTF,TGTGCCAGCATTCCGTCGGCGGGTAACCGCGGCTACACCTTC
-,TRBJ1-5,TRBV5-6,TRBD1,CASSFGAGGWVQPQHF,TGTGCCAGCAGCTTTGGAGCAGGGGGTTGGGTTCAGCCCCAGCATTTT
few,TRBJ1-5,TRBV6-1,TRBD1,CASSVDRGGNNQPQHF,TGTGCCAGCAGTGTGGACAGGGGGGGGAACAATCAGCCCCAGCATTTT
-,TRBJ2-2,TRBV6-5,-,CASALALTYTGELFF,TGTGCCAGCGCACTGGCACTAACCTACACCGGGGAGCTGTTTTTT
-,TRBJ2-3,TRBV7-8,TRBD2,CASSPRASGRTDTQYF,TGTGCCAGCAGTCCCCGGGCTAGCGGGAGGACAGATACGCAGTATTTT
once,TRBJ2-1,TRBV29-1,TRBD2,CSSRTSGYNEQFF,TGCAGCTCTCGGACTAGCGGCTACAATGAGCAGTTCTTC
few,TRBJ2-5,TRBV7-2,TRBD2,CASSSESGRGETQYF,TGTGCCAGCAGCTCGGAAAGCGGGAGAGGAGAGACCCAGTACTTC
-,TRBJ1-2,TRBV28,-,CASTEAGVTNYGYTF,TGTGCCAGCACCGAAGCTGGGGTAACGAACTATGGCTACACCTTC
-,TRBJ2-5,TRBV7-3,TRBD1,CASSSQGQGAETQYF,TGTGCCAGCAGCTCCCAGGGACAGGGCGCAGAGACCCAGTACTTC
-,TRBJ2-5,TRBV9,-,CASSKVGTDVQETQYF,TGTGCCAGCAGCAAAGTAGGGACGGACGTCCAAGAGACCCAGTACTTC
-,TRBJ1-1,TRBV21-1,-,CASSSQQDGTEAFF,TGTGCCAGCAGCAGCCAACAGGATGGCACTGAAGCTTTCTTT
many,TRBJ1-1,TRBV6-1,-,CASSGDYRAEAFF,TGTGCCAGCAGTGGTGATTATAGGGCTGAAGCTTTCTTT
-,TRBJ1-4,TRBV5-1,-,CASSLGGRDNEKLFF,TGCGCCAGCAGCTTGGGTGGCAGAGATAATGAAAAACTGTTTTTT